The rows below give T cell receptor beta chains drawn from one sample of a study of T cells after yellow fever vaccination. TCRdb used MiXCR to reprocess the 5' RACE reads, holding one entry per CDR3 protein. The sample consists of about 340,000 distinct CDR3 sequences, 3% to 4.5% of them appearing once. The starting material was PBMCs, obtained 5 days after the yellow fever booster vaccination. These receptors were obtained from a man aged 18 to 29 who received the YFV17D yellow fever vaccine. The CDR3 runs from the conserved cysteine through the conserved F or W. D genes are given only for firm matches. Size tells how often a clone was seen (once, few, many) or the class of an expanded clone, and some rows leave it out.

CDR3aa: CASSFGQGANIQYF
CDR3nt: TGTGCCAGCAGTTTCGGACAGGGGGCAAACATTCAGTACTTC
v_gene: TRBV6-6
abundance: few
j_gene: TRBJ2-4
d_gene: TRBD1

CDR3aa: CASSLLDRGPAFF
CDR3nt: TGTGCCAGCAGTTTGTTGGACAGGGGGCCGGCTTTCTTT
v_gene: TRBV6-5
abundance: few
j_gene: TRBJ1-1
d_gene: TRBD1

CDR3aa: CASSLARGQANYGYTF
CDR3nt: TGTGCCAGCAGTTTAGCCCGCGGACAAGCAAACTATGGCTACACCTTC
v_gene: TRBV12-3/TRBV12-4
abundance: many
j_gene: TRBJ1-2
d_gene: .

CDR3aa: CSASRWRLAGKNIQYF
CDR3nt: TGCAGTGCTAGTCGTTGGCGACTAGCGGGGAAAAACATTCAGTACTTC
v_gene: TRBV20-1
abundance: few
j_gene: TRBJ2-4
d_gene: TRBD2

CDR3aa: CASSQSGGSETQYF
CDR3nt: TGCGCCAGCAGCCAGAGCGGGGGTTCAGAGACCCAGTACTTC
v_gene: TRBV4-1
abundance: many
j_gene: TRBJ2-5
d_gene: TRBD2

CDR3aa: CASRPLAGMDTQYF
CDR3nt: TGTGCCAGCAGACCACTAGCGGGGATGGATACGCAGTATTTT
v_gene: TRBV12-3/TRBV12-4
abundance: .
j_gene: TRBJ2-3
d_gene: TRBD2

CDR3aa: CASSPPFVRGGFTEAFF
CDR3nt: TGTGCCAGCAGTCCACCATTCGTCAGGGGAGGATTCACTGAAGCTTTCTTT
v_gene: TRBV28
abundance: .
j_gene: TRBJ1-1
d_gene: .

CDR3aa: CASSLTGRGLTDTQYF
CDR3nt: TGCGCCAGCAGCTTGACAGGACGGGGGCTCACAGATACGCAGTATTTT
v_gene: TRBV5-1
abundance: many
j_gene: TRBJ2-3
d_gene: .

CDR3aa: CASSPTLAGNTIYF
CDR3nt: TGCGCCAGCAGCCCGACTCTAGCTGGAAACACCATATATTTT
v_gene: TRBV4-3
abundance: many
j_gene: TRBJ1-3
d_gene: .

CDR3aa: CASSYMERAFF
CDR3nt: TGTGCCAGCAGTTACATGGAACGGGCTTTCTTT
v_gene: TRBV6-5
abundance: few
j_gene: TRBJ1-1
d_gene: .

CDR3aa: CASSQGTGGFRRDTQYF
CDR3nt: TGTGCCAGCAGTCAGGGGACAGGGGGCTTCCGGAGAGATACGCAGTATTTT
v_gene: TRBV27
abundance: few
j_gene: TRBJ2-3
d_gene: TRBD1

CDR3aa: CASSLAGRPETQYF
CDR3nt: TGTGCCAGCAGCTTAGCGGGACGGCCCGAGACCCAGTACTTC
v_gene: TRBV7-2
abundance: many
j_gene: TRBJ2-5
d_gene: .